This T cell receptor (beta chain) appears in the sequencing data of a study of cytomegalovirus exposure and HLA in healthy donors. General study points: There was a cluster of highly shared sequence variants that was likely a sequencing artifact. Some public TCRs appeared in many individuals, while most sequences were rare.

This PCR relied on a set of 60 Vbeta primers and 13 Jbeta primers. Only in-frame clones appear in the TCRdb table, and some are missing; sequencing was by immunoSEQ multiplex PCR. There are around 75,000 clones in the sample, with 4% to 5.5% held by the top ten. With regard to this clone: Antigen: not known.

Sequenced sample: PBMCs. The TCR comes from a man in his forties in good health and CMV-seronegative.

The CDR3: CASSSHLLRGTDTQYF. For the CDR3, the DNA is TGTGCCAGCAGTTCCCATTTGTTGAGGGGCACAGATACGCAGTATTTT. This sequence joins TRBV6-5 and TRBJ2-3; tentative D call: TRBD2 (5 bases). CDR1 is MNHEY and CDR2 is SVGAGI in the germline V gene. CDR3 size: 16 residues. Trimming took off 4 bases at V and 1 base at J, with 15 bases between the two ends.